The 21 T cell receptor beta chains below come from one sample, sequenced in a study of T cells after yellow fever vaccination. TCRdb reprocessed the 5' RACE reads with MiXCR, giving one entry per CDR3 protein. Among 250,000 or so distinct CDR3 sequences, approximately 3.6% were seen once, and the ten largest hold around a fifth. Sequenced here: PBMCs, sampled 15 days after the yellow fever booster vaccination. The receptors were gathered from a young man who received the YFV17D yellow fever vaccine.

This clonotype was picked up many times. The chain has TRBV5-8 and TRBJ2-6; D is undetermined. The CDR3 is 14 amino acids. The V end lost 5 bases, the J end lost 3 bases, and 9 bases lay between the germline ends. Germline V lookup: CDR1 SGHTS, CDR2 YDEGEE. The CDR3 protein is CASSYGFGANVLTF. The CDR3 DNA reads TGTGCCAGCAGTTACGGTTTTGGGGCCAACGTCCTGACTTTC.

This clonotype was detected ten times or more. The rearrangement links TRBV6-1 to TRBJ1-1, with D unclear. V lost 3 bases and J lost 7, with 15 bases in between. Germline assignment: CDR1 MNHNS and CDR2 SASEGT. The CDR3 runs to 14 residues. The CDR3 reads CASSDGALWGEAFF. In DNA, the CDR3 is TGTGCCAGCAGTGATGGTGCGTTGTGGGGTGAAGCTTTCTTT.

This clonotype was recorded at least ten times. The chain employs TRBV12-3 or TRBV12-4 and TRBJ2-1; 9 positions agree with TRBD2. V shed 4 bases and J 5 bases; nucleotides not matched to a gene: 6. The CDR3 spans 15 residues. The CDR3 DNA sequence: TGTGCCAGCAGTTCTACAGCGGGGGGCCACAATGAGCAGTTCTTC. Its protein product is CASSSTAGGHNEQFF.

This clonotype was counted at least ten times. This rearrangement joins TRBV27 to TRBJ2-1, with D perhaps being TRBD1 or TRBD2 (6 bases each). This CDR3 has 11 amino acids. Germline V CDR1 and CDR2: MNHEY, SMNVEV (reference sequence). V was trimmed by 4 bases and J by 9 bases, leaving 7 bases between them. CDR3 DNA sequence: TGTGCCAGCAGTTGGGGGGCTGAGCAGTTCTTC. Its translation is CASSWGAEQFF.

This clonotype was observed many times. The chain joins TRBV15 to TRBJ1-1, with a tentative D call TRBD1 (5 bases). The CDR3 length is 14 residues. The ends were cut back, 5 bases at V and 1 base at J, with 11 bases in the middle. Germline V gene data show CDR1 as LNHNV and CDR2 as YYDKDF (reference sequence). In DNA, the CDR3 is TGTGCCACCAGCGGATGGGACGCGAACACTGAAGCTTTCTTT. Encoded protein: CATSGWDANTEAFF.

Many counts were recorded for this clonotype. The chain uses TRBV29-1 and TRBJ1-1; 8 bases are a match to TRBD1. V shed 6 bases, J shed 5 bases, and the junction held 5 bases outside the gene matches. CDR1 and CDR2 from the germline V gene are SQVTM and ANQGSEA. This CDR3 comprises 12 residues. The DNA for the CDR3 is TGCAGCGTAGATGACAGGGGAACTGAAGCTTTCTTT. Protein: CSVDDRGTEAFF.

V gene TRBV5-1 combines with J gene TRBJ2-2; D uncertain. This CDR3 region has 12 residues. CDR1 is SGHRS and CDR2 is YFSETQ in the germline V gene. V lost 0 bases and J lost 8, with 5 bases in between. CDR3 sequence: CASSLVMGELFF. CDR3 coding DNA: TGCGCCAGCAGCTTGGTCATGGGGGAGCTGTTTTTT.

The chain carries TRBV14 and TRBJ2-5, with a tentative D call TRBD1 (5 bases). Germline CDR1 SGHDN, CDR2 FVKESK. CDR3 length: 14 amino acids. V shed 5 bases and J shed 4 bases, with 14 bases lying between them. DNA of the CDR3: TGTGCCAGCAGCGACCCAGGGCTGGGAGAGACCCAGTACTTC. This codes for CASSDPGLGETQYF.

In this sample, this clonotype turned up many times. The chain carries TRBV7-2 and TRBJ1-2; TRBD1 aligns across 9 bases. This CDR3 comprises 16 residues. V shed 1 base, J shed 6 bases, and the junction held 9 bases outside the gene matches. CDR1 is SGHTA and CDR2 is FQGNSA in the germline V gene. The CDR3 here is CASSLGGTGTRHGYTF. The CDR3 DNA reads TGTGCCAGCAGCTTAGGGGGGACAGGGACAAGGCATGGCTACACCTTC.

This clonotype was detected many times. The V call is TRBV5-1, the J call TRBJ2-3, with 8 bases that match TRBD1. The CDR3 spans 16 residues. V shed 4 bases, J shed 1 base, and the junction held 8 bases outside the gene matches. Germline V gene sequence: CDR1 SGHRS, CDR2 YFSETQ. CDR3 sequence: CASSPGLDRGTDTQYF. The CDR3 DNA is TGCGCCAGCAGCCCCGGTCTGGACAGGGGCACAGATACGCAGTATTTT.

This clonotype was recorded at least ten times. The J gene is TRBJ1-4, the V gene TRBV9; 8 nucleotides match TRBD1. The CDR3 is made up of 17 amino acids. Trimming at V came to 0 bases and at J to 5 bases, leaving 9 bases not matched to a gene. The germline CDR1 and CDR2 sequences are SGDLS and YYNGEE. The CDR3 protein is CASSVAPQGASNEKLFF. The CDR3 nucleotides are TGTGCCAGCAGCGTAGCGCCCCAGGGGGCCTCAAATGAAAAACTGTTTTTT.

The J gene is TRBJ2-1, the V gene TRBV28; TRBD2 aligns across 14 bases. Trimming removed 6 bases from V and 8 bases from J; junction bases left unmatched: 6. The length of the CDR3 is 15 residues. From germline, CDR1 is MDHEN and CDR2 SYDVKM. Here the CDR3 DNA reads TGTGCCAGCAGCTCGGGACTAGCGGGGGACGATGAGCAGTTCTTC. The encoded protein is CASSSGLAGDDEQFF.

In its sample, this clonotype was seen many times. The V call is TRBV7-9, the J call TRBJ2-7; TRBD2 agrees at 8 bases. This CDR3 region has 14 residues. J gave up 1 base and V 2 bases, and 1 base lay outside the gene matches. Looked up from germline, CDR1 is SEHNR and CDR2 is FQNEAQ (reference sequence). In DNA, the CDR3 is TGTGCCAGCAGCTTAATAGCGGGGTCCTACGAGCAGTACTTC. Translation: CASSLIAGSYEQYF. The full variable domain, completed using reference TRBV7-9 and TRBJ2-7, is DTGVSQNPRHKITKRGQNVTFRCDPISEHNRLYWYRQTLGQGPEFLTYFQNEAQLEKSRLLSDRFSAERPKGSFSTLEIQRTEQGDSAMYLCASSLIAGSYEQYFGPGTRLTVT.

The gene calls are TRBV10-2 and TRBJ1-3, with 8 positions matching TRBD1. The CDR3 is made up of 15 amino acids. Looked up from germline, CDR1 is WSHSY and CDR2 is SAAADI. Losses at the gene ends were 8 bases for V and 0 bases for J; bases not matched to a gene: 6. In nucleotides, the CDR3 is TGCGCCAGCGGAGACAGGGGTTTCTCTGGAAACACCATATATTTT. It codes for CASGDRGFSGNTIYF.

This clonotype was seen ten or more times. The chain carries TRBV29-1 and TRBJ2-5; 12 bases fit TRBD2. With V trimmed by 6 bases and J by 5 bases, 13 bases remained unmatched. CDR1 and CDR2 from the germline V gene are SQVTM and ANQGSEA. The CDR3 contains 16 residues. CDR3 DNA sequence: TGCAGCGTCTCCCAGACTAGCGGGGGCCAGGGGGAGACCCAGTACTTC. This translates into CSVSQTSGGQGETQYF.

This clonotype has ten or more counts. The V and J genes are TRBV10-2 and TRBJ2-3, with 15 bases fitting TRBD2. V shed 7 bases and J 4 bases; nucleotides not matched to a gene: 6. Germline-derived CDR1 and CDR2 are WSHSY and SAAADI. The CDR3 length is 16 residues. This CDR3 reads CASIGLAGGLPDTQYF. DNA of the CDR3: TGCGCCAGCATTGGACTAGCGGGGGGGCTCCCAGATACGCAGTATTTT.

This clonotype was counted at least ten times. The V call is TRBV5-1, the J call TRBJ2-3, with a possible D match to TRBD2 (6 bases). CDR3 size: 18 residues. Trimming took off 7 bases at V and 1 base at J, with 25 bases between the two ends. CDR1 SGHRS and CDR2 YFSETQ come from the germline V gene. The DNA for the CDR3 is TGCGCCAGCCATCCCCAGAAAAGAGTGCGGGGTGGCACAGATACGCAGTATTTT. Translating gives CASHPQKRVRGGTDTQYF. The full variable domain, in which reference TRBV5-1 and TRBJ2-3 provide the parts outside the CDR3, is KAGVTQTPRYLIKTRGQQVTLSCSPISGHRSVSWYQQTPGQGLQFLFEYFSETQRNKGNFPGRFSGRQFSNSRSEMNVSTLELGDSALYLCASHPQKRVRGGTDTQYFGPGTRLTVL.

Ten or more counts support this clonotype. The V gene is TRBV3-1, the J gene TRBJ1-1, with D hard to call. V lost 4 bases and J lost 5, with 14 bases in between. The CDR3 extends over 14 amino acids. Looked up from germline, CDR1 is LGHDT and CDR2 is YNNKEL (reference sequence). The DNA for the CDR3 is TGTGCCAGCAGCCGGATCGCGGGTGGGACTGAAGCTTTCTTT. Translated, it gives CASSRIAGGTEAFF.

In this sample, this clonotype turned up many times. J is TRBJ2-1 and V is TRBV11-2, with 9 positions matching TRBD2. Germline-derived CDR1 and CDR2 are SGHAT and FQNNGV. The CDR3 runs to 15 residues. V lost 5 bases, J lost 5 bases, and 7 bases stayed unmatched. CDR3: CASSPTGTSNNEQFF. The CDR3 DNA is TGTGCCAGCAGCCCGACCGGGACTAGCAACAATGAGCAGTTCTTC.

This clonotype was seen repeatedly, ten times or more. The rearrangement links TRBV20-1 to TRBJ2-6; 7 bases fit TRBD1. Germline CDR1 reads DFQATT; CDR2 reads SNEGSKA (reference sequence). The CDR3 sequence is 16 residues long. After removal of 3 bases from V and 9 bases from J, the junction contained 14 bases not matched to a gene. The CDR3 DNA is TGCAGTGCTAGTATTAATTCAAGGGGACAGAACAACGTCCTGACTTTC. Residues: CSASINSRGQNNVLTF.

This clonotype has a count of ten or more. This chain connects TRBV11-2 to TRBJ2-3; D may be TRBD1 or TRBD2 (5 bases each). Trimming pared 7 bases from V and 7 bases from J, leaving 18 bases between. The CDR3 runs 14 residues. Germline V gives CDR1 SGHAT, CDR2 FQNNGV. CDR3 in amino acids: CASNYRGRGNTQYF. The CDR3 DNA reads as TGTGCCAGCAACTACCGTGGTCGGGGCAATACGCAGTATTTT.